The clone carrying this TCR beta chain was observed a single time. What it recognizes is unknown. A multiplex PCR was run with 60 Vbeta primers and 13 Jbeta primers. The repertoire was sequenced with immunoSEQ multiplex PCR; TCRdb's copy has only in-frame clones and lacks some. Of roughly 100,000 clones detected, under 80% appear once; the ten largest clones hold roughly 2%. When sampled, the donors appeared nominally healthy, though they likely had unrecorded immune exposures. The record originates from a study of cytomegalovirus exposure and HLA in healthy donors. Study findings and constraints: Donors were assumed by presence/absence analyses to have roughly uniform sequencing depth.

The germline V gene has CDR1 SGHDN and CDR2 FVKESK. The CDR3 loop spans 15 amino acids. V was clipped by 4 bases and J by 3 bases, with 15 bases between them. The clonotype was recovered from a man in his forties or fifties in good health and CMV-seronegative. This rearrangement joins TRBV14 to TRBJ1-2; a weak D match, TRBD1 (5 bases). The sequenced sample consisted of PBMCs. The DNA of the CDR3 is TGTGCCAGCAGCCCGCTTCGCAGGGTTGACTATGGCTACACCTTC. Translation: CASSPLRRVDYGYTF.